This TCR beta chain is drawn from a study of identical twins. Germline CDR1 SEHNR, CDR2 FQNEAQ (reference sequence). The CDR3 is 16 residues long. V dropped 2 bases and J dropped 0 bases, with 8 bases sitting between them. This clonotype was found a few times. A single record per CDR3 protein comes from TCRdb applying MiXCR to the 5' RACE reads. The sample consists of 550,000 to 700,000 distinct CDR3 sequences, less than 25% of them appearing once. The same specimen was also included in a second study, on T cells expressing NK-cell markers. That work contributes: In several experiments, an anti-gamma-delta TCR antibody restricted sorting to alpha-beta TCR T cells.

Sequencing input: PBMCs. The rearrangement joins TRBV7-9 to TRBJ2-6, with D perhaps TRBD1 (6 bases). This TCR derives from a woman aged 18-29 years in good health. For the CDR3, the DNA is TGTGCCAGCAGCTTAATAGGGGGCTCTGGGGCCAACGTCCTGACTTTC. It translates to CASSLIGGSGANVLTF.